This T cell receptor beta chain came from a study of blood T cell repertoires in COVID-19. Overall study: T cells, B-cell-depleted T cells, or PBMCs provided the cDNA or gDNA that served as material.

Per germline, CDR1 SGHRS and CDR2 YFSETQ. The CDR3 is 14 amino acids. Trimming stripped 4 bases from V and 6 bases from J, with 13 bases between. Ages ranged from 18 to 89 years, with residence in approximately 25 US areas. In the study's own analysis: The assay estimated nucleated cells by amplifying reference gene primers. Repertoires were generated with immunoSEQ multiplex PCR, while TCRdb's copy carries only in-frame clones and drops some. The DNA was the basis for D and trimming; V, J and clone size are from that table. This table holds hundreds of thousands of clones, around 90% found once. The specimen was PBMCs or T cells enriched from blood (not recorded which). This TCR came from an older woman in a cohort exposed to, infected with or recovered from COVID-19 (not recorded which). The rearrangement joins TRBV5-1 to TRBJ2-2; D ambiguous. CDR3 in DNA: TGCGCCAGCAGCCAGGCACCCAGCCCCGGGGAGCTGTTTTTT. Translation: CASSQAPSPGELFF.